Given below is one TCR beta chain in context. Its antigen is as yet unknown. These data belong to a study of blood T cells in healthy people across ages. A J-beta primer mix and a sample-barcoded 5' primer were used in a second PCR of about 6 to 12 cycles. Tags on each cDNA molecule came from a template-switch adaptor with 12 random nucleotides. TCRdb called the 5' RACE reads again in MiXCR, with one record for every CDR3 protein. The table has 700,000 to 1,000,000 distinct CDR3 sequences, under 55% seen once. Study-wide results and caveats: Considered underestimates were the diversity estimates obtained from one million T cells. The study found more naive CD4+ cells and higher diversity in long-lived than aged donors.

The study drew donors from healthy Caucasian individuals in Russia aged about 6 to 95. The V gene lost 6 bases and the J gene lost 7 bases, with 18 bases spanning the gap. Germline CDR1 SQVTM, CDR2 ANQGSEA. The CDR3 runs 14 residues. This receptor was identified in a man aged 55 to 69 in good health. The sequencing sample was made of blood. V gene TRBV29-1 combines with J gene TRBJ1-4; no clear D. The DNA of the CDR3 is TGCAGCGTCCTGGACGCCACGGCGGGTGAAAAACTGTTTTTT. This gives the protein CSVLDATAGEKLFF. The full variable domain, in which reference TRBV29-1 and TRBJ1-4 provide the parts outside the CDR3, is SAVISQKPSRDICQRGTSLTIQCQVDSQVTMMFWYRQQPGQSLTLIATANQGSEATYESGFVIDKFPISRPNLTFSTLTVSNMSPEDSSIYLCSVLDATAGEKLFFGSGTQLSVL.